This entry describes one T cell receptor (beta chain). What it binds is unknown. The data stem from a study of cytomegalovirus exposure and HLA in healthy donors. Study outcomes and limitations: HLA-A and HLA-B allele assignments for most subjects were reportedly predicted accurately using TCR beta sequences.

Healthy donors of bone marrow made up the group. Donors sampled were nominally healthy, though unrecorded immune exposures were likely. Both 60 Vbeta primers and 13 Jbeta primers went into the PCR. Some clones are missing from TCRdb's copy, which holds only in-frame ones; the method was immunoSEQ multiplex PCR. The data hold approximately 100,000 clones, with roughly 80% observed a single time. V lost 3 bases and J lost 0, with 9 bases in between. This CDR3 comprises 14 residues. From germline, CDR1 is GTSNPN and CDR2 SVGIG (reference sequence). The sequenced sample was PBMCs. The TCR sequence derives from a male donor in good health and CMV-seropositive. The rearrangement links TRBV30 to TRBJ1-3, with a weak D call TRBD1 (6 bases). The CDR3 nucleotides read TGTGCCTGGAGCTTGGGACACTCTGGAAACACCATATATTTT. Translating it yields CAWSLGHSGNTIYF.